The 7 T cell receptor beta chains below come from one sample, sequenced in a study of T cells after yellow fever vaccination. TCRdb reprocessed the 5' RACE reads via MiXCR and lists one record per CDR3 protein. The sample consists of a few hundred thousand distinct CDR3 sequences, roughly 7.5% of them appearing once. The input for sequencing was PBMCs, taken more than 35 days after the first yellow fever vaccination. Receptors originate from a man between 18 and 29 years old who received the YFV17D yellow fever vaccine.

The chain employs TRBV7-9 and TRBJ1-3, with TRBD1 as a possible D gene (6 bases). V was pared by 2 bases and J by 10 bases, with 15 bases between. CDR1 is SEHNR and CDR2 is FQNEAQ in the germline V gene (reference sequence). The CDR3 length is 14 residues. This chain's CDR3 is CASSLLATGFTIYF. The CDR3 region has the DNA TGTGCCAGCAGCTTACTCGCGACAGGCTTTACCATATATTTT.

The gene calls are TRBV7-7 and TRBJ1-5; the match to TRBD1 covers 10 bases. With V trimmed by 3 bases and J by 2 bases, 4 bases remained unmatched. This CDR3 is built from 16 residues. Per germline, CDR1 SSHAT and CDR2 FNYEAQ (reference sequence). The CDR3 DNA reads TGTGCCAGCAGCTTTCTCGGGACAGGGGGCAATCAGCCCCAGCATTTT. Protein sequence: CASSFLGTGGNQPQHF.

The chain uses TRBV5-1 and TRBJ2-5; D unresolved. Germline values: CDR1 SGHRS, CDR2 YFSETQ. V lost 1 base and J 5 bases, leaving 6 bases between the germline ends. The CDR3 is made up of 12 amino acids. The CDR3 here is CASSLNFETQYF. In DNA form, the CDR3 reads TGCGCCAGCAGCTTGAACTTTGAGACCCAGTACTTC.

This chain uses TRBV10-3 with TRBJ2-5; 13 bases agree with TRBD2. Germline V gene data show CDR1 as ENHRY and CDR2 as SYGVKD. The CDR3 runs 16 residues. V was clipped by 4 bases and J by 5 bases; unmatched bases: 7. CDR3 DNA: TGTGCCATCAGTGGAACTAGCGGGGGGGCCTTGGAGACCCAGTACTTC. Its translation is CAISGTSGGALETQYF.

A few counts support this clonotype. This chain links TRBV5-1 with TRBJ2-1, with TRBD2 matching 10 bases. Trimming cost V 4 bases and J 1 base; bases outside gene matches: 11. This CDR3 has 18 amino acids. Germline V gene data show CDR1 as SGHRS and CDR2 as YFSETQ. The CDR3 protein is CASSLPSGGARSYNEQFF. As DNA, the CDR3 is TGCGCCAGCAGCCTCCCGAGCGGGGGGGCAAGGTCCTACAATGAGCAGTTCTTC.

The gene calls are TRBV6-1 and TRBJ1-6, with D maybe TRBD1 (6 bases). Germline loops: CDR1 MNHNS, CDR2 SASEGT. Between the trimmed V and J ends, which lost 7 bases and 10 bases, there was a span of 20 bases. This CDR3 contains 15 residues. CDR3 sequence (DNA): TGTGCCAGCATAGTTGACCCGGGACAACGATCACCCCTCCACTTT. Protein sequence: CASIVDPGQRSPLHF.

In its sample, this clonotype was seen once. A junction boundary mismatches the germline segment, possibly from a read error. The chain has TRBV12-3 or TRBV12-4 and TRBJ1-6; D gene ambiguous. The CDR3 loop spans 18 amino acids. CDR3 in DNA: TGTGCCAGCTGTTTAAGGATCAGGCAGACGTCCTATAATTCACCCCTCCACTTT. Translating gives CASCLRIRQTSYNSPLHF.